This T cell receptor beta chain was recorded in a study of shared clonotypes between healthy human individuals. V dropped 8 bases and J dropped 7 bases, with 6 bases sitting between them. CDR3 size: 10 residues. Germline V gene data show CDR1 as MNHNY and CDR2 as SVGAGI (reference sequence). Deep was the level at which the assay was run. The method was immunoSEQ multiplex PCR; TCRdb's version includes in-frame clones alone and lacks a portion of them. The sample has some 200,000 clones; approximately 61% are singletons. The donor cohort consisted entirely of Caucasian adults residing in Nashville, Tennessee. Splitting of CD4+ cells produced CD45RA+ naive and CD45RA-negative memory subsets.

This chain uses TRBV6-6 with TRBJ2-1; D uncertain. The receptor comes from a man aged 25-45 years in good health. The sequencing sample was made of memory CD4+ T cells sorted from blood. The subset was: CD45RA-negative fraction. CDR3 amino acids: CASFDNEQFF. The CDR3 region has the DNA TGTGCCAGCTTCGATAATGAGCAGTTCTTC.